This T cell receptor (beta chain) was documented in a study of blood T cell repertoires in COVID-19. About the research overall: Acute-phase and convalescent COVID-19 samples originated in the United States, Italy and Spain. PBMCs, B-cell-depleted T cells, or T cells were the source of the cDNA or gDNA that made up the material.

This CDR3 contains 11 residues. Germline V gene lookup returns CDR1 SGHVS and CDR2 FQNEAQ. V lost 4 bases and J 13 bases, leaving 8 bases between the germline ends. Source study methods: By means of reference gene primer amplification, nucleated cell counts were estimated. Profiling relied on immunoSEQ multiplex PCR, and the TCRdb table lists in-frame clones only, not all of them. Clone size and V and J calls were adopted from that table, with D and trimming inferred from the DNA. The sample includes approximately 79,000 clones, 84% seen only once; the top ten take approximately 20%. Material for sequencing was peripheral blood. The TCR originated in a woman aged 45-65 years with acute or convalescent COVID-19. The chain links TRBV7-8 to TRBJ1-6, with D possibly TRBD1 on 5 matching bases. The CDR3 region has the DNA TGTGCCAGCAGCTGGGGGGAGCCCCTCCACTTT. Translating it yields CASSWGEPLHF.